This T cell receptor beta chain comes out of a study of T cell repertoires in cytomegalovirus infection. Overall study results and limits: CMV-specific TCR beta clonotypes restricted by HLA-C were the ones dominating the ex vivo response. Identification of carriers of CMV plus the relevant HLA was performed using cumulative public TCR beta family frequency.

J was trimmed by 6 bases and V by 6 bases; bases with no gene match: 9. From germline, CDR1 is MNHEY and CDR2 SMNVEV (reference sequence). The CDR3 contains 16 residues. About this clonotype: Its antigen is unknown.

TCRdb reprocessed the reads with MiXCR, giving one entry per CDR3 protein. The sample has about 320,000 distinct CDR3 sequences, approximately 9.5% seen once. This receptor was identified in a human donor in good health (CMV status not recorded). Some clones in this sample may be carry-over from other donors' samples. This sequence joins TRBV27 and TRBJ2-2, with 11 positions matching TRBD2. The material sequenced was PBMCs. CDR3 loop: CASRHFSGRAPGELFF. CDR3 nucleotide sequence: TGTGCCAGCAGGCACTTTAGCGGGAGGGCCCCCGGGGAGCTGTTTTTT.